This T cell receptor (beta chain) was sequenced during a study of CD8 T cells in ankylosing spondylitis. Preparation of TCR beta libraries was done by quantitative 5'-RACE with molecular barcodes. TCRdb redid the calling of the 5' RACE reads with MiXCR, one entry per CDR3 protein. The sample lists a few hundred thousand distinct CDR3 sequences; 10% to 13% were seen once. In its sample, this clonotype was seen a few times. Its antigen is not known. The V gene lost 8 bases and the J gene lost 0 bases, with 15 bases spanning the gap. The CDR3 runs to 15 residues. Germline V gene sequence: CDR1 SGHDN, CDR2 FVKESK. Whole-study findings and limits: Past studies reported some motif variants in reactive arthritis synovial fluid and blood.

The source of this sequence is a male donor with ankylosing spondylitis or in good health (not recorded which). The chain recombines TRBV14 with TRBJ2-3; TRBD2 is a possible D gene (5 bases). The sequencing input was blood, either unsorted or a sorted T cell fraction (not recorded which). DNA of the CDR3: TGTGCCAGCGGTCAAAGCGGTGGTAGCACAGATACGCAGTATTTT. Encoded protein: CASGQSGGSTDTQYF.